This TCR beta chain came from a study of OX40 agonist ivuxolimab in advanced cancers. The wider study: While on treatment, patients had intravenous ivuxolimab at 0.01 to 10 mg/kg every 2 weeks. Checkpoint inhibitors had been given previously to 35% to 50% of patients.

Findings of the study overall: Among the least clonally expanded were partial responders at 0.1-3.0 mg/kg. Expanded clones belonging to CD8+ T cells outnumbered, on average, those of CD4+.

Details on this clone: The antigen remains undetermined.

Only in-frame clones appear in the TCRdb table, and some are missing; sequencing was by immunoSEQ multiplex PCR. The sample has 70,000 to 95,000 clones, approximately 86% seen once. The receptor was derived from an adult with an advanced solid tumor such as melanoma, head and neck, liver or kidney cancer. The sample in question was CD4+ or CD8+ T cells sorted from blood, obtained in a trial of the OX40 agonist ivuxolimab.

CDR3 DNA: TGTGCCAGCAACCCAACGGGACAGTATGCAACTAATGAAAAACTGTTTTTT. Protein product: CASNPTGQYATNEKLFF. The V and J genes are TRBV28 and TRBJ1-4, with TRBD1 matching 7 bases. Germline CDR1 and CDR2: MDHEN and SYDVKM. Trimming at V came to 7 bases and at J to 0 bases, leaving 11 bases not matched to a gene. CDR3 length: 17 amino acids.